Presented here are 32 T cell receptor beta chains from one specimen sequenced in a study of blood T cell repertoires in COVID-19. Here immunoSEQ multiplex PCR was the method, and the copy in TCRdb shows in-frame clones only, minus some. This sample has a few hundred thousand clones, with 82% found just once. The sample was peripheral blood. The receptors were sampled from a woman aged 18 to 35 with acute or convalescent COVID-19.

The rearrangement links TRBV27 to TRBJ2-1, with TRBD1 matching 9 bases. CDR1 and CDR2 from the germline V gene are MNHEY and SMNVEV (reference sequence). This CDR3 region has 15 residues. Trimming took 2 bases from V and 3 from J; bases not matched to a gene: 2. Here the CDR3 DNA reads TGTGCCAGCAGTTTAAGGGACAGGGACTACAATGAGCAGTTCTTC. The encoded protein is CASSLRDRDYNEQFF.

This chain's CDR3 is CASSPQTSGRGWSKNIQYF. CDR3 nucleotides: TGTGCCAGCAGCCCCCAGACTAGCGGGAGAGGTTGGTCCAAAAACATTCAGTACTTC. This chain connects TRBV7-9 to TRBJ2-4; 12 nucleotides align to TRBD2. CDR1 is SEHNR, CDR2 FQNEAQ, per germline (reference sequence). V gave up 5 bases and J gave up 2 bases; unmatched junction bases: 13. CDR3 length: 19 amino acids.

This chain joins TRBV27 and TRBJ2-7, with TRBD1 matching 9 bases. The CDR3 is made up of 15 amino acids. Trimming at V came to 5 bases and at J to 7 bases, leaving 12 bases not matched to a gene. Per the germline V gene, CDR1 is MNHEY and CDR2 is SMNVEV (reference sequence). The CDR3 reads CASSEGTGNEKEQYF. The CDR3 region has the DNA TGTGCCAGCAGTGAAGGGACAGGGAATGAGAAAGAGCAGTACTTC.

The chain employs TRBV19 and TRBJ2-1, with D possibly TRBD1 on 7 matching bases. This CDR3 has 13 amino acids. With 4 bases removed from V and 12 bases from J, the gap between germline ends came to 16 bases. Germline V gene sequence: CDR1 LNHDA, CDR2 SQIVND (reference sequence). The CDR3 sequence: CASSTLPGGGQFF. CDR3 bases: TGTGCCAGTAGTACTTTACCAGGGGGAGGGCAGTTCTTC.

CDR3 residues: CASSPSGVLNEKLFF. CDR3 nucleotide sequence: TGTGCCAGCAGCCCGTCAGGGGTGCTTAATGAAAAACTGTTTTTT. The rearrangement links TRBV11-2 to TRBJ1-4; D perhaps matches TRBD1 (6 bases). V was trimmed by 5 bases and J by 4 bases, leaving 14 bases between them. The CDR3 spans 15 residues. CDR1 is SGHAT and CDR2 is FQNNGV in the germline V gene.

This clone is a singleton in its sample. The gene calls are TRBV7-2 and TRBJ1-1, with D uncertain. Germline CDR1 reads SGHTA; CDR2 reads FQGNSA. The CDR3 is 17 amino acids. V shed 1 base and J shed 1 base, with 16 bases lying between them. In DNA form, the CDR3 reads TGTGCCAGCAGCTTAGGCGCCTTATCAGGCGAGAACACTGAAGCTTTCTTT. It encodes CASSLGALSGENTEAFF.

Note on this clone: At one boundary the junction diverges from the germline segment, which might be a read error. This chain links TRBV2 with TRBJ1-1; 8 nucleotides agree with TRBD1. There are 13 residues in the CDR3. Germline V gene sequence: CDR1 SNHLY, CDR2 FYNNEI. The CDR3 region has the DNA TGTGCCAGCAGGGAAGACAGGGGCACTGAAGCTTTCTTT. It codes for CASREDRGTEAFF.

The count of this clone is one. The chain links TRBV19 to TRBJ2-6; D unresolved. V was pared by 5 bases and J by 1 base, with 9 bases between. Germline V lookup: CDR1 LNHDA, CDR2 SQIVND (reference sequence). The CDR3 has 15 amino acids. CDR3 sequence (DNA): TGTGCCAGTAGTTACACCCATTCTGGGGCCAACGTCCTGACTTTC. Protein sequence: CASSYTHSGANVLTF.

V is TRBV4-1 and J is TRBJ1-4; 7 bases fit TRBD1. With V trimmed by 4 bases and J by 4 bases, 6 bases remained unmatched. This CDR3 is built from 15 residues. The V gene's germline CDR1 is MGHRA and CDR2 YSYEKL. Here the CDR3 reads CASSLGQQLNEKLFF. The CDR3 bases are TGCGCCAGCAGCCTGGGACAGCAACTTAATGAAAAACTGTTTTTT.

Remarks on this clone: This could be a read error, since a much larger clone is one nucleotide away. This rearrangement joins TRBV5-6 to TRBJ2-2; possible D gene TRBD2, 7 bases. Germline V gene lookup returns CDR1 SGHDT and CDR2 YYEEEE. V was shortened by 3 bases and J by 6 bases, with 27 bases between the two germline ends. The CDR3 is 19 residues long. CDR3 sequence (DNA): TGTGCCAGCAGCTCAAGACCGGGGGCGTGGGAGGGCCTGGCCGGGGAGCTGTTTTTT. Its protein product is CASSSRPGAWEGLAGELFF.

The V gene is TRBV27, the J gene TRBJ2-7, with D maybe TRBD1 (6 bases). Germline lookup yields CDR1 MNHEY and CDR2 SMNVEV (reference sequence). This CDR3 has 13 amino acids. Trimming removed 10 bases from V and 3 bases from J, with 16 bases in between. In DNA, the CDR3 is TGTGCCACAGGCCAGGGGCCCTTCTACGAGCAGTACTTC. This gives the protein CATGQGPFYEQYF.

V gene TRBV5-6 combines with J gene TRBJ2-1; 8 bases map to TRBD2. This CDR3 is 15 amino acids long. The germline gives CDR1 SGHDT, CDR2 YYEEEE. J was trimmed by 3 bases and V by 2 bases; bases with no gene match: 4. The CDR3 protein is CASSLAGVVYNEQFF. In nucleotides, the CDR3 is TGTGCCAGCAGCTTAGCGGGAGTGGTCTACAATGAGCAGTTCTTC.

V and J are TRBV11-1 and TRBJ2-7; a weak D match, TRBD2 (6 bases). Trimming took off 4 bases at V and 3 bases at J, with 16 bases between the two ends. Germline lookup yields CDR1 SGHAT and CDR2 FQDESV (reference sequence). This CDR3 has 15 residues. CDR3 loop: CASSSYRDLNYEQYF. CDR3 nucleotides: TGTGCCAGCAGCTCTTACCGGGACTTGAACTACGAGCAGTACTTC.

The gene calls are TRBV5-1 and TRBJ2-3; a possible D gene is TRBD1 (6 bases). Looked up from germline, CDR1 is SGHRS and CDR2 is YFSETQ. CDR3 length: 15 residues. Deletions cut 4 bases from V and 2 bases from J, with 14 bases between. CDR3 residues: CASSPRDKNTDTQYF. DNA for the CDR3: TGCGCCAGCAGCCCACGGGACAAAAACACAGATACGCAGTATTTT.

The genes are TRBV4-2 and TRBJ2-3, with TRBD1 matching 11 bases. V lost 3 bases to trimming and J lost 2 bases; unmatched junction nucleotides: 4. The CDR3 sequence is 16 residues long. Germline values: CDR1 LGHNA, CDR2 YNFKEQ. CDR3 bases: TGTGCCAGCAGCCAGCCCGGACAGGGGGCCACAGATACGCAGTATTTT. Translated, it gives CASSQPGQGATDTQYF.

To note about this clone: Other DNA sequences in the same sample also yield this CDR3. V and J are TRBV12-3 or TRBV12-4 and TRBJ1-2; D is uncertain. The CDR3 length is 11 residues. V gave up 5 bases and J gave up 4 bases, with 5 bases separating them. For the CDR3, the DNA is TGTGCCAGCAGTCCAGGCTATGGCTACACCTTC. It is translated as CASSPGYGYTF.

The genes are TRBV30 and TRBJ2-5; 7 bases align to TRBD1. The CDR3 totals 16 residues. The germline V gene has CDR1 GTSNPN and CDR2 SVGIG (reference sequence). V lost 3 bases to trimming and J lost 1 base; unmatched junction nucleotides: 11. The CDR3 DNA sequence: TGTGCCTGGAGGACCCAGGGGGTAAGGGGCCAAGAGACCCAGTACTTC. As protein: CAWRTQGVRGQETQYF.

The V call is TRBV15, the J call TRBJ1-5; 7 bases align to TRBD1. Germline loops: CDR1 LNHNV, CDR2 YYDKDF (reference sequence). Germline trimming cut 1 base from V and 3 bases from J; bases unmatched to any gene: 9. The CDR3 loop spans 17 amino acids. CDR3 protein: CATSRVMSGGANQPQHF. The CDR3 DNA reads TGTGCCACCAGCAGAGTAATGTCAGGGGGTGCCAATCAGCCCCAGCATTTT.

The chain couples TRBV24-1 to TRBJ2-5; 10 positions match TRBD2. V was pared by 0 bases and J by 3 bases, with 3 bases of the junction left unmatched. CDR1 KGHDR and CDR2 SFDVKD come from the germline V gene. CDR3 size: 16 residues. In DNA, the CDR3 is TGTGCCACCAGTGATTTGCCGCTAGCGGGGGAAGAGACCCAGTACTTC. This sequence encodes CATSDLPLAGEETQYF.

Only a few counts were recorded for this clone. J is TRBJ1-5 and V is TRBV7-8; D remains unclear. The germline CDR1 and CDR2 sequences are SGHVS and FQNEAQ. The CDR3 has 14 amino acids. Between the trimmed V and J ends, which lost 5 bases and 4 bases, there was a span of 12 bases. CDR3 residues: CASSPRVTNQPQHF. The CDR3 nucleotides read TGTGCCAGCAGCCCGCGGGTGACAAATCAGCCCCAGCATTTT.

The sample holds a few counts of this clone. The chain employs TRBV9 and TRBJ1-6; D gene unclear. Trimming left V 2 bases short and J 10 bases short, with 13 bases between. Per the germline V gene, CDR1 is SGDLS and CDR2 is YYNGEE. This CDR3 is 14 amino acids long. This chain's CDR3 is CASSVGPPGSPLHF. The CDR3 coding sequence is TGTGCCAGCAGCGTTGGGCCCCCAGGATCACCCCTCCACTTT.

The gene calls are TRBV7-9 and TRBJ2-2; tentatively, D is TRBD1 (5 bases). This CDR3 is built from 14 residues. CDR1 is SEHNR and CDR2 is FQNEAQ in the germline V gene (reference sequence). V was pared by 5 bases and J by 6 bases, with 13 bases between. CDR3 residues: CASSLRGAPGELFF. CDR3 in DNA: TGTGCCAGCAGCCTCCGTGGGGCGCCCGGGGAGCTGTTTTTT.

The rearrangement links TRBV11-2 to TRBJ1-3; 9 bases are a match to TRBD1. The CDR3 has 15 amino acids. CDR1 and CDR2 (germline): SGHAT, FQNNGV. V was pared by 7 bases and J by 2 bases, with 6 bases of the junction left unmatched. CDR3 protein: CASTKGQGTGNTIYF. For the CDR3, the DNA is TGTGCCAGCACCAAGGGACAGGGCACTGGAAACACCATATATTTT.

The chain joins TRBV5-1 to TRBJ2-2, with 9 bases fitting TRBD2. V was clipped by 7 bases and J by 5 bases; unmatched bases: 12. Germline-derived CDR1 and CDR2 are SGHRS and YFSETQ. The CDR3 loop spans 16 amino acids. The CDR3 sequence is CASGNWREGRTGELFF. CDR3 DNA: TGCGCCAGCGGAAATTGGCGGGAGGGCCGTACCGGGGAGCTGTTTTTT. Based on the CDR3 plus reference TRBV5-1 and TRBJ2-2, the full variable domain is KAGVTQTPRYLIKTRGQQVTLSCSPISGHRSVSWYQQTPGQGLQFLFEYFSETQRNKGNFPGRFSGRQFSNSRSEMNVSTLELGDSALYLCASGNWREGRTGELFFGEGSRLTVL.

The chain employs TRBV10-3 and TRBJ1-2; 9 bases are shared with TRBD1. CDR3 length: 14 residues. Germline V lookup: CDR1 ENHRY, CDR2 SYGVKD. J was trimmed by 6 bases and V by 2 bases; bases with no gene match: 4. The CDR3 coding sequence is TGTGCCATCAGTGAGCCCACAGGGGGCGATGGCTACACCTTC. Its translation is CAISEPTGGDGYTF.

This clone occurred once. This chain uses TRBV5-1 with TRBJ2-1; D call uncertain. V was pared by 3 bases and J by 12 bases, with 13 bases between. The CDR3 extends over 12 amino acids. Germline V gene sequence: CDR1 SGHRS, CDR2 YFSETQ. CDR3 bases: TGCGCCAGCAGCTACCTCGAGGCAGTGCAGTTCTTC. Translated: CASSYLEAVQFF.

The chain couples TRBV7-3 to TRBJ2-1, with TRBD2 matching over 10 bases. V was pared by 0 bases and J by 8 bases, with 4 bases of the junction left unmatched. The CDR3 is 15 amino acids. Looked up from germline, CDR1 is SGHTA and CDR2 is FQGTGA. In nucleotides, the CDR3 is TGTGCCAGCAGCTTAACACTAGCGGGATATGATGAGCAGTTCTTC. As protein: CASSLTLAGYDEQFF.

The rearrangement joins TRBV18 to TRBJ2-5, with D tentatively TRBD1 (6 bases). The germline CDR1 and CDR2 sequences are KGHSH and LQKENI. This CDR3 is 15 amino acids long. V was clipped by 3 bases and J by 0 bases, with 11 bases between them. The CDR3 loop reads CASSPWTANQETQYF. The CDR3 bases are TGTGCCAGCTCACCGTGGACAGCTAACCAAGAGACCCAGTACTTC.

The chain has TRBV27 and TRBJ2-1, with D tentatively TRBD2 (6 bases). Germline V gene lookup returns CDR1 MNHEY and CDR2 SMNVEV (reference sequence). The germline V and J ends were trimmed by 5 bases and 7 bases, with 9 bases remaining between them. This CDR3 has 12 amino acids. The CDR3 nucleotides read TGTGCCAGCAGTGACCGGGGGAATGAGCAGTTCTTC. This gives the protein CASSDRGNEQFF.

The chain employs TRBV29-1 and TRBJ2-4; TRBD2 agrees at 9 bases. Trimming removed 6 bases from V and 5 bases from J; junction bases left unmatched: 8. CDR3 length: 14 amino acids. The germline CDR1 and CDR2 sequences are SQVTM and ANQGSEA. The CDR3 region is CSVAGTSTQNIQYF. The CDR3 DNA follows: TGCAGCGTAGCCGGGACTAGCACCCAAAACATTCAGTACTTC.

The genes are TRBV5-8 and TRBJ2-7; 10 positions agree with TRBD1. The CDR3 covers 15 residues. V lost 4 bases and J lost 3; bases outside the gene matches: 7. CDR1 and CDR2 from the germline V gene are SGHTS and YDEGEE. Here the CDR3 reads CASSPRDRGVYEQYF. CDR3 sequence (DNA): TGTGCCAGCAGCCCCAGGGACAGGGGAGTCTACGAGCAGTACTTC.

Concerning this clone: Mismatch with germline at one junction end may stem from a read error. The V and J genes are TRBV7-7 and TRBJ2-1; maybe TRBD2 (6 bases). CDR3 length equals 15 residues. The germline V gene encodes CDR1 SSHAT and CDR2 FNYEAQ (reference sequence). The CDR3 sequence is CASSLNSGLYNEQFF. CDR3 coding DNA: TGTGCTAGCAGCCTGAATAGCGGCCTATACAATGAGCAGTTCTTC.